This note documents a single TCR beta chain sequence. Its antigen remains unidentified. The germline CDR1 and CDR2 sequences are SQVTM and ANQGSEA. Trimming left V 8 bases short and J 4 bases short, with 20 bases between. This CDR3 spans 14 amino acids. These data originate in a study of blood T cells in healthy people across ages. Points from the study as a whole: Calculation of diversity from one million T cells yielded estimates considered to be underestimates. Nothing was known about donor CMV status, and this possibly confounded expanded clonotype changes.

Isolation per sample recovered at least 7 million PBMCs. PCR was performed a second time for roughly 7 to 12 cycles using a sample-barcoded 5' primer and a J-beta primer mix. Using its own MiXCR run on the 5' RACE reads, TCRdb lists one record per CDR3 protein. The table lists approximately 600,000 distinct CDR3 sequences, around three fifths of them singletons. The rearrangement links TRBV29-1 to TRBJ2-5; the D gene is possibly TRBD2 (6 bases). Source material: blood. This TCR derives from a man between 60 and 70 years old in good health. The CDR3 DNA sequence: TGCAGCCACGCGGGATCTACCGGTAGAGAGACCCAGTACTTC. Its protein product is CSHAGSTGRETQYF.